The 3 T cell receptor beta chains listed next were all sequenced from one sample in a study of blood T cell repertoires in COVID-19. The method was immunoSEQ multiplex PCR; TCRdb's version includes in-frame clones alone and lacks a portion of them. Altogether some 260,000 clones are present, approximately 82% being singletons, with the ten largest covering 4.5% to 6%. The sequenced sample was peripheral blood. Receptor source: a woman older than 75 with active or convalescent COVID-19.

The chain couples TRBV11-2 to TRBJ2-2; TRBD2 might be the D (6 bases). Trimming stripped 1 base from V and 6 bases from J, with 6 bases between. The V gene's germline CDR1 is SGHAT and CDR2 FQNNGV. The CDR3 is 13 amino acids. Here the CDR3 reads CASSLGRAGELFF. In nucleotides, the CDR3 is TGTGCCAGCAGCTTAGGGAGGGCCGGGGAGCTGTTTTTT.

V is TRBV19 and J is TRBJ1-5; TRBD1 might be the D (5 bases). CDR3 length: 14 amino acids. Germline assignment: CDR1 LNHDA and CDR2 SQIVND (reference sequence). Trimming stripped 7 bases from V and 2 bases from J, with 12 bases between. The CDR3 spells CASMTFRGNQPQHF. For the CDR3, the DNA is TGTGCCAGTATGACATTCAGGGGCAATCAGCCCCAGCATTTT.

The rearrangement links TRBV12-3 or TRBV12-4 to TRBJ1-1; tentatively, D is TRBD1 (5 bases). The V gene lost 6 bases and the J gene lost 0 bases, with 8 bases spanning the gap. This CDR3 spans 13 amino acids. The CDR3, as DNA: TGTGCCAGCAGCAGACAGATGAACACTGAAGCTTTCTTT. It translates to CASSRQMNTEAFF.